This is a list of T cell receptor beta chains from one sample in a study of T cell repertoires in cytomegalovirus infection. Antigens for these TCRs are unknown. TCRdb fed the reads into MiXCR, producing one record per CDR3 protein. The sample records around 430,000 distinct CDR3 sequences, roughly 43% being singletons. Sequencing was performed on cultured PBMCs, taken from culture after CMV antigen stimulation. The receptors come from a human donor in good health (CMV status not recorded). Some clones in this sample may be carry-over from other donors' samples. CDR3s include the opening cysteine and the closing phenylalanine or tryptophan. Fields, in order: clone size, D gene, V gene, J gene, CDR3 DNA, CDR3 protein. D genes are given only for firm matches. A clone size is listed for some rows: how often the clone was seen (once, few, many), or a class if it is expanded.

size: -; D: TRBD2; V: TRBV19; J: TRBJ2-3; DNA: TGTGCCAGTAGTAGCGGGGGGCTGGATACGCAGTATTTT; CDR3: CASSSGGLDTQYF
size: -; D: TRBD2; V: TRBV7-8; J: TRBJ2-7; DNA: TGTGCCAGCAGCAAGCGGGGGGCGGGGGAGCAGTACTTC; CDR3: CASSKRGAGEQYF
size: -; D: -; V: TRBV28; J: TRBJ1-2; DNA: TGTGCCAGCAGTTCCCCCGCAGGGGAAGATGGCTACACCTTC; CDR3: CASSSPAGEDGYTF
size: few; D: -; V: TRBV19; J: TRBJ1-5; DNA: TGTGCCAGTAGGCAGGGCTATCAGCCCCAGCATTTT; CDR3: CASRQGYQPQHF
size: -; D: -; V: TRBV7-8; J: TRBJ1-2; DNA: TGTGCCAGCTCAAGCGGGGCGAACTATGGCTACACCTTC; CDR3: CASSSGANYGYTF
size: -; D: -; V: TRBV20-1; J: TRBJ2-1; DNA: TGCAGTACCCTCGCCCCGGGGTTCAATGAGCAGTTCTTC; CDR3: CSTLAPGFNEQFF
size: once; D: TRBD1; V: TRBV19; J: TRBJ2-5; DNA: TGTGCCAGTAGCACAGGGGGCGAAGGATTGGGTACCCAGTACTTC; CDR3: CASSTGGEGLGTQYF
size: -; D: TRBD2; V: TRBV6-2/TRBV6-3; J: TRBJ2-1; DNA: TGTGCCAGCAGTCCTCAAGCGGGAGGGCGGTACAATGAGCAGTTCTTC; CDR3: CASSPQAGGRYNEQFF
size: -; D: -; V: TRBV7-2; J: TRBJ2-3; DNA: TGTGCCAGCAGCTTTCGCGGGGGCCCCCCGGTCACAGATACGCAGTATTTT; CDR3: CASSFRGGPPVTDTQYF
size: many; D: -; V: TRBV5-5; J: TRBJ1-1; DNA: TGTGCCAGCAGCACCGGGGTGGACACTTCTGAAGCTTTCTTT; CDR3: CASSTGVDTSEAFF
size: -; D: -; V: TRBV12-3/TRBV12-4; J: TRBJ2-3; DNA: TGTGCCGCAGGAAGGGTGAATACGCAGTATTTT; CDR3: CAAGRVNTQYF
size: once; D: TRBD1; V: TRBV19; J: TRBJ2-7; DNA: TGTGCCAGTGGGCCGGGACAGGTCTACGAGCAGTACTTC; CDR3: CASGPGQVYEQYF
size: -; D: TRBD2; V: TRBV5-6; J: TRBJ2-1; DNA: TGTGCCAGCAGCTTGGCGAGGCTAGCGGGCTACTACAATGAGCAGTTCTTC; CDR3: CASSLARLAGYYNEQFF
size: few; D: -; V: TRBV28; J: TRBJ1-2; DNA: TGTGCCAGCAGTTCCAAGCCCGCCTATGGCTACACCTTC; CDR3: CASSSKPAYGYTF
size: -; D: TRBD2; V: TRBV5-3; J: TRBJ2-3; DNA: TGTGCCAGCAGCCCCTCCAGCGGGGGCACAGATACGCAGTATTTT; CDR3: CASSPSSGGTDTQYF
size: few; D: TRBD2; V: TRBV7-4; J: TRBJ2-5; DNA: TGTGCCAGCAGCTTAGGCGGACTAGCACCAGAGACCCAGTACTTC; CDR3: CASSLGGLAPETQYF
size: -; D: -; V: TRBV29-1; J: TRBJ2-3; DNA: TGCAGCGTTCTGTCTGGCACAGATACGCAGTATTTT; CDR3: CSVLSGTDTQYF
size: -; D: -; V: TRBV12-3/TRBV12-4; J: TRBJ2-3; DNA: TGTGCCAGCAGTCCCCGACAGGGAGGAACAGATACGCAGTATTTT; CDR3: CASSPRQGGTDTQYF
size: -; D: -; V: TRBV6-5; J: TRBJ1-1; DNA: TGTGCCAGCAGTTACGGGGCAGGAGGGTCTGAAGCTTTCTTT; CDR3: CASSYGAGGSEAFF
size: few; D: TRBD2; V: TRBV7-2; J: TRBJ2-3; DNA: TGTGCCAGCAGCCCTACGGGACTAGGCGCAGATACGCAGTATTTT; CDR3: CASSPTGLGADTQYF
size: few; D: TRBD1; V: TRBV12-3/TRBV12-4; J: TRBJ2-7; DNA: TGTGCCAGCAGCCCGAGGACAGGGAGGGAGCAGTACTTC; CDR3: CASSPRTGREQYF
size: -; D: -; V: TRBV28; J: TRBJ1-1; DNA: TGTGCCAGCAGTCCGGGGGACTTGAACACTGAAGCTTTCTTT; CDR3: CASSPGDLNTEAFF
size: few; D: -; V: TRBV7-9; J: TRBJ2-1; DNA: TGTGCCAGCAGCCCCTTGGCGCTGAGGAGAAATGAGCAGTTCTTC; CDR3: CASSPLALRRNEQFF
size: -; D: -; V: TRBV2; J: TRBJ2-1; DNA: TGTGCCAGCAGTGTGGTAAGGGGGGGGTCTCGCAATGAGCAGTTCTTC; CDR3: CASSVVRGGSRNEQFF
size: once; D: -; V: TRBV6-1; J: TRBJ2-3; DNA: TGTGCCAGCAGTGAAGCGGCCGGGGAGAGGGGTACGCAGTATTTT; CDR3: CASSEAAGERGTQYF
size: few; D: -; V: TRBV27; J: TRBJ2-6; DNA: TGTGCCAGCAGTTTATACACCAGGAAGGGGTTGAGCTCTGGGGCCAACGTCCTGACTTTC; CDR3: CASSLYTRKGLSSGANVLTF
size: -; D: -; V: TRBV7-2; J: TRBJ2-3; DNA: TGTGCCAGCAGCTTGAATAGCAGGGCAGATACGCAGTATTTT; CDR3: CASSLNSRADTQYF
size: -; D: -; V: TRBV6-6; J: TRBJ1-1; DNA: TGTGCCAGCAGTTACCCGGATGGGGAAGCTTTCTTT; CDR3: CASSYPDGEAFF
size: -; D: -; V: TRBV10-3; J: TRBJ1-5; DNA: TGTGCCATCAGTGAGTTAGGGGATCAGCCCCAGCATTTT; CDR3: CAISELGDQPQHF
size: few; D: TRBD2; V: TRBV6-1; J: TRBJ2-3; DNA: TGTGCCAGCAGACCTGGGTTTGGCGGGAGTATCCCAGATACGCAGTATTTT; CDR3: CASRPGFGGSIPDTQYF
size: -; D: -; V: TRBV2; J: TRBJ2-6; DNA: TGTGCCAGCAGACGGGACAAAGTGGAAGGGGCCAACGTCCTGACTTTC; CDR3: CASRRDKVEGANVLTF
size: -; D: -; V: TRBV12-3/TRBV12-4; J: TRBJ1-2; DNA: TGTGCCAGCAGTTTAGGTCTTGGCTACACCTTC; CDR3: CASSLGLGYTF
size: -; D: TRBD2; V: TRBV5-4; J: TRBJ2-2; DNA: TGTGCCAGCAGGGACTTAGCGGGAGGGAACGGGGAGCTGTTTTTT; CDR3: CASRDLAGGNGELFF
size: -; D: TRBD2; V: TRBV20-1; J: TRBJ2-1; DNA: TGCAGTGCTAGAGATCCTAGCGGGAGCAATGAGCAGTTCTTC; CDR3: CSARDPSGSNEQFF
size: once; D: -; V: TRBV7-9; J: TRBJ1-6; DNA: TGTGCCAGCAGCACTCAGGGAGGATCACCCCTCCACTTT; CDR3: CASSTQGGSPLHF
size: -; D: TRBD1; V: TRBV15; J: TRBJ2-4; DNA: TGTGCCACCAGCAGAGCCACACAGGGGGCCAAAAACATTCAGTACTTC; CDR3: CATSRATQGAKNIQYF
size: -; D: TRBD2; V: TRBV29-1; J: TRBJ2-1; DNA: TGCAGCGCGCGCCCAGCGGGAGCCAATGAGCAGTTCTTC; CDR3: CSARPAGANEQFF
size: -; D: -; V: TRBV7-2; J: TRBJ2-3; DNA: TGTGCCAGCAGCTCACCGGGACATAACACAGATACGCAGTATTTT; CDR3: CASSSPGHNTDTQYF